The rows below give T cell receptor beta chains drawn from one sample of a study of chemoradiotherapy in HPV16-positive cancers. Using immunoSEQ multiplex PCR, the repertoire was profiled, and TCRdb retains in-frame clones only, with some absent. The table includes 15,000 to 20,000 clones, roughly 89% detected once. The sample consisted of blood, taken from a patient who underwent chemoradiotherapy. These receptors all come from a human donor with HPV-associated anogenital cancer. Both conserved end residues are part of each CDR3. D genes are given only for firm matches. Clone size is given for some rows only: seen once, a few or many times, or a class if the clone is expanded.

v_call,clone_size,d_call,j_call,cdr3_aa,cdr3_nt
TRBV15,NA,NA,TRBJ1-3,CATSRGAGRQTGNTIYF,TGTGCCACCAGCAGGGGGGCGGGAAGACAAACTGGAAACACCATATATTTT
TRBV5-1,NA,NA,TRBJ1-6,CASSTVGLLNSPLHF,TGCGCCAGCAGCACGGTGGGACTACTTAATTCACCCCTCCACTTT
TRBV4-1,NA,TRBD1,TRBJ1-5,CASSHPGQGANQPQHF,TGCGCCAGCAGCCACCCGGGACAGGGAGCCAATCAGCCCCAGCATTTT
TRBV6-5,NA,NA,TRBJ1-1,CASSYRNTEAFF,TGTGCCAGCAGTTACCGGAACACTGAAGCTTTCTTT
TRBV12-5,few,NA,TRBJ2-5,CASGLGLGGATAAETQYF,TGTGCTAGTGGTTTGGGCCTGGGGGGCGCGACTGCAGCGGAGACCCAGTACTTC
TRBV5-4,NA,TRBD2,TRBJ2-7,CASSHPASGSYEQYF,TGTGCCAGCAGCCACCCCGCTAGCGGTTCCTACGAGCAGTACTTC
TRBV6-4,once,NA,TRBJ2-7,CAIRGRSSYEQYF,TGTGCTATCAGGGGCAGGTCCTCCTACGAGCAGTACTTC
TRBV7-9,NA,NA,TRBJ1-5,CASSFGTLMGQPQHF,TGTGCCAGCAGCTTTGGGACATTAATGGGTCAGCCCCAGCATTTT
TRBV27,NA,NA,TRBJ2-5,CASSLTGTRYRQETQYF,TGTGCCAGCAGTCTGACCGGGACAAGGTACCGCCAAGAGACCCAGTACTTC
TRBV6-4,NA,TRBD1,TRBJ2-3,CASSDSQGADTQYF,TGTGCCAGCAGTGACTCACAGGGGGCAGATACGCAGTATTTT
TRBV5-6,NA,NA,TRBJ1-6,CASSSRSSYNSPLHF,TGTGCCAGCAGCTCCAGGAGCTCCTATAATTCACCCCTCCACTTT
TRBV5-1,NA,NA,TRBJ2-5,CASGLLSGQETQYF,TGCGCCAGCGGGTTATTGTCGGGGCAAGAGACCCAGTACTTC
TRBV27,NA,NA,TRBJ1-1,CASSPWGATTEAFF,TGTGCCAGCAGTCCATGGGGGGCGACCACTGAAGCTTTCTTT
TRBV5-1,NA,NA,TRBJ1-3,CASSLRGQRSGNTIYF,TGCGCCAGCAGCTTAAGAGGACAACGCTCTGGAAACACCATATATTTT
TRBV11-2,once,NA,TRBJ2-2,CASSSLLGELFF,TGTGCCAGCAGCTCCTTGCTAGGAGAGCTGTTTTTT
TRBV5-4,once,NA,TRBJ2-1,CAGSSGGPGNEQFF,TGTGCCGGCAGCTCCGGAGGGCCGGGAAATGAGCAGTTCTTC
TRBV10-2,NA,NA,TRBJ1-5,CASSDSRGGNQPQHF,TGCGCCAGCAGTGACTCCCGTGGGGGCAATCAGCCCCAGCATTTT
TRBV29-1,NA,TRBD2,TRBJ2-5,CSVGLAGGETQYF,TGCAGCGTTGGACTAGCGGGAGGCGAGACCCAGTACTTC
TRBV18,NA,TRBD1,TRBJ2-7,CASSRDSDPYEQYF,TGTGCCAGCTCACGGGACAGCGATCCCTACGAGCAGTACTTC
TRBV28,NA,TRBD1,TRBJ1-1,CASRPRQGRGGAEAFF,TGTGCCAGCAGACCTCGACAGGGGAGAGGGGGGGCTGAAGCTTTCTTT
TRBV4-1,NA,NA,TRBJ1-1,CASSQDQGFEAFF,TGCGCCAGCAGCCAAGATCAGGGTTTTGAAGCTTTCTTT
TRBV19,NA,NA,TRBJ1-2,CASMDAGNYGYTF,TGTGCCAGTATGGATGCCGGGAACTATGGCTACACCTTC
TRBV7-9,NA,TRBD1,TRBJ1-5,CASSLSGQGQPQHF,TGTGCCAGCAGCTTGTCGGGACAGGGCCAGCCCCAGCATTTT
TRBV9,once,TRBD1,TRBJ2-1,CASSVGGQGNEQFF,TGTGCCAGCAGCGTAGGGGGACAGGGCAATGAGCAGTTCTTC
TRBV28,NA,TRBD2,TRBJ2-1,CASSETSLFSYNEQFF,TGTGCCAGCAGTGAGACTAGCCTCTTCTCCTACAATGAGCAGTTCTTC
TRBV14,NA,NA,TRBJ2-5,CASSHLLGYQETQYF,TGTGCCAGCAGCCATCTTTTGGGGTACCAAGAGACCCAGTACTTC
TRBV5-4,NA,TRBD2,TRBJ2-7,CASSWGLAGEYEQYF,TGTGCCAGCAGCTGGGGACTAGCGGGGGAGTACGAGCAGTACTTC
TRBV5-1,NA,NA,TRBJ1-2,CASSLDLSYYTF,TGCGCCAGCAGCTTGGATCTATCCTACTACACCTTC
TRBV7-6,NA,TRBD2,TRBJ2-7,CASSGIGLGRDEQYF,TGTGCCAGCAGCGGGATCGGACTAGGTAGGGACGAGCAGTACTTC
TRBV28,NA,NA,TRBJ2-5,CASSLSGGGETQYF,TGTGCCAGCAGTTTATCGGGGGGCGGAGAGACCCAGTACTTC
TRBV6-5,NA,NA,TRBJ1-5,CASSYSRLYQPQHF,TGTGCCAGCAGTTACTCGAGACTTTATCAGCCCCAGCATTTT
TRBV9,NA,NA,TRBJ2-5,CASSVRGAGETQYF,TGTGCCAGCAGCGTGAGGGGTGCGGGAGAGACCCAGTACTTC
TRBV10-3,NA,NA,TRBJ2-4,CAISESLAKNIQYF,TGTGCCATCAGTGAGTCCTTAGCCAAAAACATTCAGTACTTC
TRBV5-5,NA,TRBD1,TRBJ1-2,CASSLPTGVIDYGYTF,TGTGCCAGCAGCTTGCCAACAGGGGTTATAGACTATGGCTACACCTTC
TRBV7-3,NA,NA,TRBJ1-4,CASSLGPIANEKLFF,TGTGCCAGCAGCCTCGGGCCGATAGCTAATGAAAAACTGTTTTTT
TRBV10-2,NA,NA,TRBJ1-1,CASSEAGNTEAFF,TGCGCCAGCAGTGAGGCAGGGAACACTGAAGCTTTCTTT
TRBV27,few,TRBD2,TRBJ2-1,CASSLISGAYEQFF,TGTGCCAGCAGTTTAATTAGCGGGGCTTATGAGCAGTTCTTC
TRBV19,NA,NA,TRBJ2-2,CASKPGLTNTGELFF,TGTGCCAGCAAACCGGGACTCACGAACACCGGGGAGCTGTTTTTT
TRBV21-1,NA,NA,TRBJ2-2,CASSKILAGGLCRGAVF,TGTGCCAGCAGCAAAATCCTAGCGGGAGGCCTGTGCCGGGGAGCTGTTTTT
TRBV30,NA,TRBD1,TRBJ1-1,CAWSGTGGWGTEAFF,TGTGCCTGGTCCGGGACAGGGGGCTGGGGCACTGAAGCTTTCTTT
TRBV11-2,NA,TRBD1,TRBJ2-1,CASSTDRGLHNEQFF,TGTGCCAGCAGCACCGACAGGGGGCTTCACAATGAGCAGTTCTTC
TRBV4-1,NA,NA,TRBJ2-7,CASSPERAGARDEQYF,TGCGCCAGCAGCCCAGAGAGGGCAGGGGCTAGAGACGAGCAGTACTTC
TRBV5-1,NA,NA,TRBJ2-5,CASSVEWGTETQYF,TGCGCCAGCAGCGTGGAGTGGGGTACAGAGACCCAGTACTTC
TRBV5-1,NA,TRBD1,TRBJ1-6,CASSQGDNNSPLHF,TGCGCCAGCAGTCAGGGGGACAATAATTCACCCCTCCACTTT
TRBV7-9,NA,TRBD1,TRBJ2-1,CASSRTGGEQFF,TGTGCCAGCAGCAGGACAGGGGGAGAGCAGTTCTTC
TRBV7-2,NA,NA,TRBJ1-1,CASSSTWNTEAFF,TGTGCCAGCAGCTCTACTTGGAACACTGAAGCTTTCTTT
TRBV7-9,few,NA,TRBJ1-2,CASSLPLAVVDGYTF,TGTGCCAGCAGCCTACCCCTGGCAGTAGTAGATGGCTACACCTTC
TRBV9,NA,TRBD2,TRBJ2-3,CASSVGGLDPDTQYF,TGTGCCAGCAGCGTAGGGGGACTAGACCCAGATACGCAGTATTTT
TRBV4-2,NA,NA,TRBJ2-1,CASSHGSGGIDNEQFF,TGTGCCAGCAGCCATGGTTCGGGCGGGATTGACAATGAGCAGTTCTTC
TRBV28,NA,TRBD1,TRBJ2-7,CASSYAGTGGQRSSYEQYF,TGTGCCAGCAGTTACGCTGGGACAGGGGGCCAAAGGAGCTCCTACGAGCAGTACTTC
TRBV7-2,NA,NA,TRBJ2-2,CASSLVGGDLTGELFF,TGTGCCAGCAGCTTAGTTGGCGGGGATCTCACCGGGGAGCTGTTTTTT
TRBV6-1,NA,TRBD1,TRBJ2-2,CASRGQATGELFF,TGTGCCAGCAGAGGACAGGCCACCGGGGAGCTGTTTTTT
TRBV5-8,NA,NA,TRBJ1-5,CASSLYKDKHF,TGTGCCAGCAGCTTGTACAAGGATAAGCATTTT
TRBV6-5,NA,NA,TRBJ1-6,CASSKQGWNSPLHF,TGTGCCAGCAGTAAACAGGGCTGGAATTCACCCCTCCACTTT